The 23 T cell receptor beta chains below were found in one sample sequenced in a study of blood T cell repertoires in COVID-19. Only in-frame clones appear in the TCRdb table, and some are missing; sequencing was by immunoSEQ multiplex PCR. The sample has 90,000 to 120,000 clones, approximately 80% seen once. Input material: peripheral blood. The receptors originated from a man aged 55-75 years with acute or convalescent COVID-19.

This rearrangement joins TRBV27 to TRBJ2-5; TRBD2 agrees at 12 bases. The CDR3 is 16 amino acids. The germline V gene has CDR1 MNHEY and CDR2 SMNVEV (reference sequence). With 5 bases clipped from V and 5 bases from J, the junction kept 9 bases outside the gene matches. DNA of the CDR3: TGTGCCAGCAGTCTCAGACTAGCGGGAGAGGGGGAGACCCAGTACTTC. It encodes CASSLRLAGEGETQYF.

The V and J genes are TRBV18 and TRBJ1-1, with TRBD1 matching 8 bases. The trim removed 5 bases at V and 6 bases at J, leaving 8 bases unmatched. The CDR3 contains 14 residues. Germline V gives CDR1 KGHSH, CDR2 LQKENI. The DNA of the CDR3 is TGTGCCAGCTCAACTATGGACAGGGTCGCTGAAGCTTTCTTT. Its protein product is CASSTMDRVAEAFF.

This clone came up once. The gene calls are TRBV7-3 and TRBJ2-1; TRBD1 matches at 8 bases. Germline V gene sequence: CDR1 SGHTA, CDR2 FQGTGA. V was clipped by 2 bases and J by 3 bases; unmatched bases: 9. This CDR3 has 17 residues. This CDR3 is CASSLAGRGHVYNEQFF. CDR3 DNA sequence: TGTGCCAGCAGCTTAGCGGGCAGGGGGCACGTCTACAATGAGCAGTTCTTC.

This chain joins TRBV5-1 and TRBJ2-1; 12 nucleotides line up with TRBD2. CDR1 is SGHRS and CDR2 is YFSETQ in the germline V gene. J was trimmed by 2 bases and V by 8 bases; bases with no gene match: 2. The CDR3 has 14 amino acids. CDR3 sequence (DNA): TGCGCCAGTACTAGCGGGAGGACCTACAATGAGCAGTTCTTC. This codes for CASTSGRTYNEQFF.

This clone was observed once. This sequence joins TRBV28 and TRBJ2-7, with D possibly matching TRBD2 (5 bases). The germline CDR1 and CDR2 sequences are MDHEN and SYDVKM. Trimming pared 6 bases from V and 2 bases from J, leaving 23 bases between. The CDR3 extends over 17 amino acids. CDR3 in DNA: TGTGCCAGCAGCTACCCCAGACCCAAAAGGAGGCCCTACGAGCAGTACTTC. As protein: CASSYPRPKRRPYEQYF.

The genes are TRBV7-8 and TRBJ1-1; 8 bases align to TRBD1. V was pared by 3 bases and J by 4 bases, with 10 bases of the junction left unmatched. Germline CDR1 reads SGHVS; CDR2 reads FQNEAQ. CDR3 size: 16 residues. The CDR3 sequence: CASSLTGAGYSTEAFF. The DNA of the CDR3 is TGTGCCAGCAGCTTGACAGGGGCAGGATATAGCACTGAAGCTTTCTTT.

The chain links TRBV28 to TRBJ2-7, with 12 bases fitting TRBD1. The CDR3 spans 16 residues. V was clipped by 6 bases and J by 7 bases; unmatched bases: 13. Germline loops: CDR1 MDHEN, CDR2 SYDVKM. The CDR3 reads CASSLQPGQGAGEQYF. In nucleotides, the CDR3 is TGTGCCAGCAGCTTACAACCGGGACAGGGGGCGGGTGAGCAGTACTTC.

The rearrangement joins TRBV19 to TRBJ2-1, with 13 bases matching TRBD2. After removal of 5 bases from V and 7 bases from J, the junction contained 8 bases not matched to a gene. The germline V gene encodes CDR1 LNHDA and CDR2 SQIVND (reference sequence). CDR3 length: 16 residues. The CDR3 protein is CASSDSGTSGKNEQFF. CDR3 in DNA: TGTGCCAGTAGTGATTCCGGGACTAGCGGGAAAAATGAGCAGTTCTTC. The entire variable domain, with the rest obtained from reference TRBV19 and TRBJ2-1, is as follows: DGGITQSPKYLFRKEGQNVTLSCEQNLNHDAMYWYRQDPGQGLRLIYYSQIVNDFQKGDIAEGYSVSREKKESFPLTVTSAQKNPTAFYLCASSDSGTSGKNEQFFGPGTRLTVL.

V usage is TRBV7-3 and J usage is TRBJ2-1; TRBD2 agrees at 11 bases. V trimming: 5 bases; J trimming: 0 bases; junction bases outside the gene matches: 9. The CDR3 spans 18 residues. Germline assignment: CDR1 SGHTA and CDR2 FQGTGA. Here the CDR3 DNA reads TGTGCCAGCAGCCCCGGGACTAGCGGACCTAGCTCCTACAATGAGCAGTTCTTC. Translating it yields CASSPGTSGPSSYNEQFF.

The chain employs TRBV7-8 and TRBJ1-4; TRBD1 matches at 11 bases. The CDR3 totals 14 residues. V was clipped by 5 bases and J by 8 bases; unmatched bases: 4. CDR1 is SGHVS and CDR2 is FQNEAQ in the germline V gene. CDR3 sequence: CASSGTGGYEKLFF. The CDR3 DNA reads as TGTGCCAGCAGCGGGACAGGGGGGTACGAAAAACTGTTTTTT.

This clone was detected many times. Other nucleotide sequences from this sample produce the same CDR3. In DNA, the CDR3 is TGTGCCAGTAGTATATCTCTCGGGATGAACACTGAAGCTTTCTTT. This translates into CASSISLGMNTEAFF. The chain is built from TRBV19 and TRBJ1-1; D not resolved. The CDR3 extends over 15 amino acids. With 2 bases removed from V and 0 bases from J, the gap between germline ends came to 10 bases. Germline CDR1 and CDR2: LNHDA and SQIVND (reference sequence).

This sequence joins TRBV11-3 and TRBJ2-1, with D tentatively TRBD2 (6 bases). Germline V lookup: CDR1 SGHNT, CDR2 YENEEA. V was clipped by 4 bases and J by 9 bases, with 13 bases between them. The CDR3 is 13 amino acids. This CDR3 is CASSSLDGGEQFF. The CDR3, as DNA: TGTGCCAGCAGCTCGCTGGACGGGGGTGAGCAGTTCTTC.

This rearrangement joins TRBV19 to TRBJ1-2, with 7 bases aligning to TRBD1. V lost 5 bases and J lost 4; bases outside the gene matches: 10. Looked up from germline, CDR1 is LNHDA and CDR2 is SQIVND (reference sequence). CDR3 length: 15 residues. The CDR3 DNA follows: TGTGCCAGTAGTGAGACAGGGAATGGGATCTATGGCTACACCTTC. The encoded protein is CASSETGNGIYGYTF.

In nucleotides, the CDR3 is TGCGCCAGCAGTGACCCGACAGCTAGCAATCAGCCCCAGCATTTT. Translation: CASSDPTASNQPQHF. This chain uses TRBV23-1 with TRBJ1-5; perhaps TRBD1 as D (5 bases). TRBV23-1 is an open reading frame whose function is uncertain. The germline V and J ends were trimmed by 5 bases and 0 bases, with 11 bases remaining between them. This CDR3 contains 15 residues.

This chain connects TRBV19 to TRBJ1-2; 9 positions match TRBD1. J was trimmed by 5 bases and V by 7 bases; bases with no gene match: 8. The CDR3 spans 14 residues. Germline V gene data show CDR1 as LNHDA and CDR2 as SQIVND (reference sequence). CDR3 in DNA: TGTGCCAGTACCCTGGGACAGGGAAATTATGGCTACACCTTC. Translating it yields CASTLGQGNYGYTF.

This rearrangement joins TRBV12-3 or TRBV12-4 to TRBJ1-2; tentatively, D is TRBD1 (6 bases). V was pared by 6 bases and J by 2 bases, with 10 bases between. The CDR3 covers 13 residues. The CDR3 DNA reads TGTGCCAGCAGCTCACAGGGAAACTATGGCTACACCTTC. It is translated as CASSSQGNYGYTF.

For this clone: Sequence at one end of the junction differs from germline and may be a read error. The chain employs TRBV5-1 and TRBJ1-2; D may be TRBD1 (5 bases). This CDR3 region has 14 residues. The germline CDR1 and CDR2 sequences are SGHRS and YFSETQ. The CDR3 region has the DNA TGCGCCAGCAGCCCGGAGGGACCTAAATATGGCTACACCTTC. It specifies CASSPEGPKYGYTF.

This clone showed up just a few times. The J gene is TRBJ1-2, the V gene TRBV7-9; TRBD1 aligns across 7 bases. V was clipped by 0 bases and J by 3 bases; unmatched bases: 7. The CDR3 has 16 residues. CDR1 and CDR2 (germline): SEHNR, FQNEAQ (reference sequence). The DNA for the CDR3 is TGTGCCAGCAGCTTAGCAGGGACAGTTGGGTACTATGGCTACACCTTC. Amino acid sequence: CASSLAGTVGYYGYTF.

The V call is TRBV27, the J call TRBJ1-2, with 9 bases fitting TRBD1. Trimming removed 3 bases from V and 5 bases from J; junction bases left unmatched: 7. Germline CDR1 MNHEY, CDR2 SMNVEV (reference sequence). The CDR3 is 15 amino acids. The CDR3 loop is CASSFLTGGLYGYTF. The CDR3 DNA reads TGTGCCAGCAGTTTTCTGACAGGGGGGCTATATGGCTACACCTTC.

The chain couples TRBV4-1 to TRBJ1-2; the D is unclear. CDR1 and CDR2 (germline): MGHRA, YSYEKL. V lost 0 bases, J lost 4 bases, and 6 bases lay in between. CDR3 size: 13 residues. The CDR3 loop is CASSQDRSYGYTF. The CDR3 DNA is TGCGCCAGCAGCCAAGACAGGTCCTATGGCTACACCTTC.

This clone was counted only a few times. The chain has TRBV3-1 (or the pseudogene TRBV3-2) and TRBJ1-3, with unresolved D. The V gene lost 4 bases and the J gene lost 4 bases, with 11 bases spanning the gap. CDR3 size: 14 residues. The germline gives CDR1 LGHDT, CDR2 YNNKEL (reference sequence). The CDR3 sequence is CASSLRSRGNTIYF. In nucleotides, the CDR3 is TGTGCCAGCAGCCTCCGGTCGAGGGGAAACACCATATATTTT.

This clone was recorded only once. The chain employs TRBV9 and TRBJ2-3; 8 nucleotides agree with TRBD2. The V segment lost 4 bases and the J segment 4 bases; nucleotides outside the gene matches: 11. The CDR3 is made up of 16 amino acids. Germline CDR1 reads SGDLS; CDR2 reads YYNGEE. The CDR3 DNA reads TGTGCCAGCAGCCTCCCGACGGGAGGGTTTGCAGATACGCAGTATTTT. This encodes CASSLPTGGFADTQYF.

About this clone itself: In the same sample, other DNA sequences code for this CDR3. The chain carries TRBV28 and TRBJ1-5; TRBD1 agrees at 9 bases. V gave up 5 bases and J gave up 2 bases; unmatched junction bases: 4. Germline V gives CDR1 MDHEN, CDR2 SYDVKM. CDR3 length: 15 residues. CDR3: CASSKQGAGNQPQHF. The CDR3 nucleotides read TGTGCCAGCAGTAAACAGGGGGCGGGCAATCAGCCCCAGCATTTT. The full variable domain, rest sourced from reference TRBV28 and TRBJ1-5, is DVKVTQSSRYLVKRTGEKVFLECVQDMDHENMFWYRQDPGLGLRLIYFSYDVKMKEKGDIPEGYSVSREKKERFSLILESASTNQTSMYLCASSKQGAGNQPQHFGDGTRLSIL.